There are a few counts of the clone carrying this TCR beta chain. These data originate in a study of blood T cell repertoires in COVID-19. Study overall: COVID-19 samples from acute and convalescent phases originated in the United States, Italy and Spain. PBMCs, B-cell-depleted T cells, or T cells were the source of the cDNA or gDNA that made up the material.

The assay was immunoSEQ multiplex PCR, and TCRdb's table has in-frame clones only and misses some. The sample has fewer than 90,000 clones, roughly 87% seen once. Sequenced material: peripheral blood. The source of this sequence is a male donor with acute or convalescent COVID-19.

The CDR3 nucleotides are TGTGCCACCAGCCCCAGGACAGGGACGGATGAAAAACTGTTTTTT. Its protein product is CATSPRTGTDEKLFF. The chain employs TRBV15 and TRBJ1-4; 8 bases line up with TRBD1. The CDR3 covers 15 residues. Germline V lookup: CDR1 LNHNV, CDR2 YYDKDF (reference sequence). V lost 5 bases to trimming and J lost 6 bases; unmatched junction nucleotides: 8.